The rows below give T cell receptor beta chains drawn from one sample of a study of CD8+CD57+ T cells in acquired aplastic anemia. TCRdb fed the reads into MiXCR, producing one record per CDR3 protein. Of about 130,000 distinct CDR3 sequences listed, about 48% are singletons. Sequenced input: sorted CD4+, CD8+, or CD8+CD57+ T cells (not recorded which) from PBMCs. The receptors come from a human donor in good health, serving as a control. The CDR3 runs from the conserved cysteine through the conserved F or W. A D gene is named only where the DNA matches it firmly. Clone size appears in some rows only: once, few, many, or a class for an expanded clone.

d_gene | j_gene | abundance | v_gene | CDR3nt | CDR3aa
. | TRBJ2-5 | . | TRBV20-1 | TGCAGTGGGGGACATGGGCAGGAGACCCAGTACTTC | CSGGHGQETQYF
. | TRBJ2-3 | . | TRBV24-1 | TGTGCCACCAGGAGGACTCCCACAGATACGCAGTATTTT | CATRRTPTDTQYF
TRBD2 | TRBJ2-7 | . | TRBV2 | TGTGCCAGCAGTGAAGAAGCGGGAGGATACGAGCAGTACTTC | CASSEEAGGYEQYF
. | TRBJ1-4 | many | TRBV12-3/TRBV12-4 | TGTGCCAGCTCGGAACAGGGTAGAAATGAAAAACTGTTTTTT | CASSEQGRNEKLFF
. | TRBJ1-2 | many | TRBV20-1 | TGCAGTGCTAGAGAGATCGACAGGCCAAACTATGGCTACACCTTC | CSAREIDRPNYGYTF
. | TRBJ2-7 | few | TRBV10-3 | TGTGCCATCAGTGAGTCAGTCGGTAGCTCCTACGAGCAGTACTTC | CAISESVGSSYEQYF
. | TRBJ2-1 | . | TRBV7-6 | TGTGTCAGCAGCCCCTTTGGGAGTGTCAGTGAGCAGTTCTTC | CVSSPFGSVSEQFF
. | TRBJ1-1 | many | TRBV12-3/TRBV12-4 | TGTGCCAGCAGCACCCGAGGGGGATACACTGAAGCTTTCTTT | CASSTRGGYTEAFF
. | TRBJ2-7 | . | TRBV10-3 | TGTGCCATCAGGGGGACCTCCTACGAGCAGTACTTC | CAIRGTSYEQYF
. | TRBJ2-2 | . | TRBV29-1 | TGCAGCGTTGATTGGGGGCTGGGCACCGGGGAGCTGTTTTTT | CSVDWGLGTGELFF
TRBD1 | TRBJ2-5 | . | TRBV20-1 | TGCAGTGCTACATACCGGGACAGGGGATCTCAGTACTTC | CSATYRDRGSQYF
. | TRBJ2-7 | . | TRBV25-1 | TGTGCCAGCAGTGAGTCCGGTAGCTCCTACGAGCAGTACTTC | CASSESGSSYEQYF
TRBD1 | TRBJ1-6 | . | TRBV19 | TGTGCCACCATGGGGCAGGGGGAAGTCTCCTATAATTCACCCCTCCACTTT | CATMGQGEVSYNSPLHF
TRBD1 | TRBJ1-3 | . | TRBV5-1 | TGCGCCAGCAGCTTGGGGGGGACAGGGAGATCCAGCTCTGGAAACACCATATATTTT | CASSLGGTGRSSSGNTIYF
. | TRBJ1-2 | many | TRBV27 | TGTGCCAGCAGTTTATTTGAGCAACCGGTGGGGGGCTACACCTTC | CASSLFEQPVGGYTF
. | TRBJ2-1 | . | TRBV10-1 | TGCGCCAGCAGCCGGGACAACTACAATGAGCAGTTCTTC | CASSRDNYNEQFF
. | TRBJ1-3 | . | TRBV18 | TGTGCCAGCTCACGACTTCAGGGGCGCGGAGCAGACACCATATATTTT | CASSRLQGRGADTIYF
TRBD2 | TRBJ2-5 | medium-sized | TRBV7-2 | TGTGCCAGCAGCTTTAGCGGGGGGGCCGGGACCCAGTACTTC | CASSFSGGAGTQYF
TRBD1 | TRBJ1-6 | . | TRBV10-2 | TGTGCCAGCAGCCTAGCCTCGGGACAGGGGGATCCTTCACCCCTCCACTTT | CASSLASGQGDPSPLHF
. | TRBJ1-5 | . | TRBV3-1 | TGTGCCAGCAGCCGGAAGGGTTACGATCAGCCCCAGCATTTT | CASSRKGYDQPQHF
. | TRBJ2-7 | many | TRBV11-2 | TGTGCCAGCAGCTCTAGGAGGGGTTATTCCTACGAGCAGTACTTC | CASSSRRGYSYEQYF
. | TRBJ2-7 | . | TRBV2 | TGTGCCAGCAGTGATTCCTTCGGGGGCTCCTACGAGCAGTACTTC | CASSDSFGGSYEQYF
. | TRBJ2-7 | many | TRBV5-1 | TGCGCCAGCAGCCCTACAGGGAAGGACTACGAGCAGTACTTC | CASSPTGKDYEQYF
. | TRBJ2-7 | . | TRBV6-1 | TGTGCCAGCAGTGAAGCGAGACAGTCCTACGAGCAGTACTTC | CASSEARQSYEQYF
. | TRBJ2-7 | many | TRBV11-3 | TGTGCCAGCAAAATCGTGGACTCCTACGAGCAGTACTTC | CASKIVDSYEQYF
TRBD1 | TRBJ2-3 | few | TRBV25-1 | TGTGCCAGCAGCGAGGGGGCGGTGGGTACAGATACGCAGTATTTT | CASSEGAVGTDTQYF
TRBD2 | TRBJ2-5 | many | TRBV2 | TGTGCCAGCAGGGTAGCGGGGGGCGTCCAAGAGACCCAGTACTTC | CASRVAGGVQETQYF
. | TRBJ2-7 | medium-sized | TRBV15 | TGTGCCACCACATTAGGCCTGAACAACGAGCAGTACTTC | CATTLGLNNEQYF
TRBD2 | TRBJ2-1 | many | TRBV12-3/TRBV12-4 | TGTGCCAGCAGACTATGGCGCGGGAGCGGGGGCAACGGGGTGAATGAGCAGTTCTTC | CASRLWRGSGGNGVNEQFF
. | TRBJ2-3 | . | TRBV20-1 | . | CSARVGQGAAYTRYF
TRBD1 | TRBJ2-7 | . | TRBV7-9 | TGTGCCAGCAGCCTTGGACAGGGCTTGCACGAGCAGTACTTC | CASSLGQGLHEQYF
TRBD1 | TRBJ2-7 | many | TRBV6-5 | TGTGCCAGCAGTTATGGGCAGGGGGTATCCTACGAGCAGTACTTC | CASSYGQGVSYEQYF
. | TRBJ2-7 | . | TRBV2 | TGTGCCAGCAGGGTCACAGGGAGGTACGAGCAGTACTTC | CASRVTGRYEQYF
. | TRBJ2-2 | . | TRBV4-1 | TGCGCCAGCAGCCGTCTAGATATGGGTTTCACCGGGGAGCTGCTTTTT | CASSRLDMGFTGELLF
. | TRBJ1-1 | few | TRBV6-1 | TGTGCCAGCAGCAAGCCCGGGGGGGGAGGCGCTTTCTTT | CASSKPGGGGAFF
. | TRBJ1-4 | many | TRBV29-1 | TGCAGCGTTGCCCTGAGACCCTTTAATGAAAAACTGTTTTTT | CSVALRPFNEKLFF
TRBD1 | TRBJ1-2 | many | TRBV7-2 | TGTGCCAGCAGCTCCTCGGGGACAGGCTATGGCTACACCTTC | CASSSSGTGYGYTF
. | TRBJ1-5 | . | TRBV6-4 | TGTGCCCGCCGCAGAGTCAGGCGGGGAGGTCAGCCCCAGCATTTT | CARRRVRRGGQPQHF
. | TRBJ1-1 | . | TRBV15 | TGTGCCACCAGCGTCCGGGACGGCGGGGGGGAAGCTTTCTTT | CATSVRDGGGEAFF
TRBD2 | TRBJ2-5 | many | TRBV7-8 | TGTGCCAGCAGTCCTGGGAGGACTAGCGGGGGGGAACAAGAGACCCAGTACTTC | CASSPGRTSGGEQETQYF
. | TRBJ2-7 | few | TRBV19 | TGTGCCACCTTGGGGTCCTACGAGCAGTACTTC | CATLGSYEQYF